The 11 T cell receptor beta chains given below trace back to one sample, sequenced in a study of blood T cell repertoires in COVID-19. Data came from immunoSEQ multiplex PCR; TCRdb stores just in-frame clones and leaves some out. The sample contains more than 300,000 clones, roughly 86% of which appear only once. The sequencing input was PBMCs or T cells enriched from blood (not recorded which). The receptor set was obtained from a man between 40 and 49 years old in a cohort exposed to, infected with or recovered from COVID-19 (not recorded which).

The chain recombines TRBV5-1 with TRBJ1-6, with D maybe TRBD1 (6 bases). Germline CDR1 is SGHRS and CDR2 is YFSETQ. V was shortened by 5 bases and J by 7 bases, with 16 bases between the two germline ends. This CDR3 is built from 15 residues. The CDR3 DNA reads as TGCGCCAGCAGGGCTACAGGGACGCGGAATTCACCCCTCCACTTT. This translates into CASRATGTRNSPLHF.

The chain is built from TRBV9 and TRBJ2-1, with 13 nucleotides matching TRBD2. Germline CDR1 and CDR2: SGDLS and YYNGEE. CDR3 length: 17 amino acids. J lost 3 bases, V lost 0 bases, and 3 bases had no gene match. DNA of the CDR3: TGTGCCAGCAGCGTAGGACTAGCGGGAGGAGACTACAATGAGCAGTTCTTC. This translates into CASSVGLAGGDYNEQFF.

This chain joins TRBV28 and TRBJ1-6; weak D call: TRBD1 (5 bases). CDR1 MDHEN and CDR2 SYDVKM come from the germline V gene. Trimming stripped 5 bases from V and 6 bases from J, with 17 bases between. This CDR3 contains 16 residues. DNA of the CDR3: TGTGCCAGCAGTCCATCCCGAGTCGGGGGTAATTCACCCCTCCACTTT. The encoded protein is CASSPSRVGGNSPLHF.

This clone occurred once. The CDR3 region is CASSPLTGNYGYTF. As DNA, the CDR3 is TGTGCCAGCAGTCCCTTGACGGGAAACTATGGCTACACCTTC. The chain combines TRBV6-5 with TRBJ1-2, with D uncertain. The CDR3 has 14 residues. V lost 5 bases, J lost 2 bases, and 12 bases lay in between. CDR1 and CDR2 from the germline V gene are MNHEY and SVGAGI.

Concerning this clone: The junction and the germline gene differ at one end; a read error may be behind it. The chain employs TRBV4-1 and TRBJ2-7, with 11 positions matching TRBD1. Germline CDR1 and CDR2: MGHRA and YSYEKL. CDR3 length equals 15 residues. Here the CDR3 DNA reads TGCGCCAGCAGCCCTGGGACAGGGGGATCCTCCGAGCAGTACTTC. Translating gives CASSPGTGGSSEQYF.

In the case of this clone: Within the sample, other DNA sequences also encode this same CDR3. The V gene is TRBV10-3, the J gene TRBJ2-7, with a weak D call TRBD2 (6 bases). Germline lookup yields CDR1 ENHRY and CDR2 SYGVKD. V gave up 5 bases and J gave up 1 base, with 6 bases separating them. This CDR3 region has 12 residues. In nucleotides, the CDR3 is TGTGCCATCAGTAGCGGGTCCTACGAGCAGTACTTC. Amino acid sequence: CAISSGSYEQYF.

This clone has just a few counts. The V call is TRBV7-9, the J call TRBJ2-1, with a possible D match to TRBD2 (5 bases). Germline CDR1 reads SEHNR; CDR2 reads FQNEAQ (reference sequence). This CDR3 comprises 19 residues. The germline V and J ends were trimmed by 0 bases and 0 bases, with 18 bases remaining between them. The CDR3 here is CASSLALRTLKSSYNEQFF. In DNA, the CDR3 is TGTGCCAGCAGCTTAGCGCTAAGGACTCTTAAGAGCTCCTACAATGAGCAGTTCTTC.

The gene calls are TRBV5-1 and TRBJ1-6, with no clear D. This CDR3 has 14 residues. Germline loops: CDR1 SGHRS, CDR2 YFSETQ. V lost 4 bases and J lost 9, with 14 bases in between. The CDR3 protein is CASSQSSSVSPLHF. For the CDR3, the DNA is TGCGCCAGCAGCCAATCTTCATCGGTTTCACCCCTCCACTTT.

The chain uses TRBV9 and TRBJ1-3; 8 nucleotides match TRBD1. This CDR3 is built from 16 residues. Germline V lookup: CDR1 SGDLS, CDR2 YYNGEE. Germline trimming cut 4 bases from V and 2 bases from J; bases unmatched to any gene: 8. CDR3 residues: CASSPLQGAPGNTIYF. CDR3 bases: TGTGCCAGCAGCCCGCTCCAGGGGGCGCCTGGAAACACCATATATTTT.

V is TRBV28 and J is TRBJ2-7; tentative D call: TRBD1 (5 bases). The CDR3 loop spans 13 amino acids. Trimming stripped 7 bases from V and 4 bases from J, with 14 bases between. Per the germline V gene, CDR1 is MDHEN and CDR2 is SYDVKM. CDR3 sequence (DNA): TGTGCCAGCACCATTTCGACAGCGTACGAGCAGTACTTC. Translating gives CASTISTAYEQYF.

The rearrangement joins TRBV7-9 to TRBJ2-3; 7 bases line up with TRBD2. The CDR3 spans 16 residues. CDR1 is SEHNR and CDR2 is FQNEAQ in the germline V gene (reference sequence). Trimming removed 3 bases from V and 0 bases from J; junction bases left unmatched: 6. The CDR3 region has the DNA TGTGCCAGCAGCTTGGCGGGAGTCTCTAGCACAGATACGCAGTATTTT. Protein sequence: CASSLAGVSSTDTQYF.